The entry that follows covers one TCR beta chain sequence. Donors were grouped by their self-reported clinical history. The sample belongs to a study of blood T cell repertoires in COVID-19. In the study overall: COVID-19 samples collected from the United States, Italy and Spain covered acute and convalescent phases.

CDR1 is DFQATT and CDR2 is SNEGSKA in the germline V gene (reference sequence). V lost 8 bases, J lost 7 bases, and 6 bases stayed unmatched. The CDR3 has 11 residues. Libraries were prepared by immunoSEQ multiplex PCR; TCRdb keeps only in-frame clonotypes and omits some of them. The sample lists under 250,000 clones; just under 85% were seen once. This TCR came from a woman aged 40 to 49 with acute COVID-19. The rearrangement uses TRBV20-1 and TRBJ1-2; TRBD1 matches 8 bases. Sequencing was performed on PBMCs or T cells enriched from blood (not recorded which). The CDR3 nucleotides are TGCAGTCAGGGGGCTAGGGGTGGCTACACCTTC. It is translated as CSQGARGGYTF.